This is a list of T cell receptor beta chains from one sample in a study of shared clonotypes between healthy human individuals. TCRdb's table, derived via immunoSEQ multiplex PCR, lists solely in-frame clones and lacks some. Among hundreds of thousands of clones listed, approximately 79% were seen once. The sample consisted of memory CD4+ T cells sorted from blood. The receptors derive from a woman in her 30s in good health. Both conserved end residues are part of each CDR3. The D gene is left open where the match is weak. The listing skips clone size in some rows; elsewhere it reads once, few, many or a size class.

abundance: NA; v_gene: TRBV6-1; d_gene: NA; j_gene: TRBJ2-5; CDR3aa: CASSNQGLLLETQYF; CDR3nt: TGTGCCAGCAGTAACCAGGGTTTGCTGTTGGAGACCCAGTACTTC
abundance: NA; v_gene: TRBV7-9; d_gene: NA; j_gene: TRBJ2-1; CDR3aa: CASSLGYREQFF; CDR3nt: TGTGCCAGCAGCTTAGGCTATAGGGAGCAGTTCTTC
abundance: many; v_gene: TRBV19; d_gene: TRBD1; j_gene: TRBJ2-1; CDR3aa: CASTKRAGQGMGEQFF; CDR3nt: TGTGCCAGTACCAAACGGGCGGGACAGGGCATGGGTGAGCAGTTCTTC
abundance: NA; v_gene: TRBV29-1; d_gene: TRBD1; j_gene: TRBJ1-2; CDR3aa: CSVPPRQGVSGYTF; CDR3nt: TGCAGCGTTCCTCCCCGACAGGGGGTTAGTGGCTACACCTTC
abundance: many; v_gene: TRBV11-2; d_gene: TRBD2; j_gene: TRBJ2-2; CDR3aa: CASIRGPQRDLARTGELFF; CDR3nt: TGTGCCAGCATCCGAGGGCCCCAGCGGGATCTCGCTAGGACCGGGGAGCTGTTTTTT
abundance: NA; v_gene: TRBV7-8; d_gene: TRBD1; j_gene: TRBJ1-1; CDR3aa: CASSLNRGGMNTEAFF; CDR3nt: TGTGCCAGCAGCCTAAACAGGGGGGGAATGAACACTGAAGCTTTCTTT
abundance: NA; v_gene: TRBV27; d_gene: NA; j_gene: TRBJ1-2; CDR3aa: CASSLKGPNYGYTF; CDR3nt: TGTGCCAGCAGTTTAAAAGGGCCCAACTATGGCTACACCTTC
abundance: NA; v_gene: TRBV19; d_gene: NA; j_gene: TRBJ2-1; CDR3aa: CASSFQRRNEQFF; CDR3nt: TGTGCCAGTAGTTTCCAGCGTAGGAATGAGCAGTTCTTC
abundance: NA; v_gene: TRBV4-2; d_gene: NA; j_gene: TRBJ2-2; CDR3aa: CASSPLGPDTGELFF; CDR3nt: TGTGCCAGCAGCCCCCTAGGTCCGGACACCGGGGAGCTGTTTTTT
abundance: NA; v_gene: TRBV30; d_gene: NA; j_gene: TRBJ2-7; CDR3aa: CAWSVGGAYEQYF; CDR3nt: TGTGCCTGGAGTGTAGGCGGGGCCTACGAGCAGTACTTC
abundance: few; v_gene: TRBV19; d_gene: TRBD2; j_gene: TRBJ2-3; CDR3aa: CASSRGEGLDTQYF; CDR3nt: TGTGCCAGTAGTCGGGGGGAGGGCCTCGATACGCAGTATTTT
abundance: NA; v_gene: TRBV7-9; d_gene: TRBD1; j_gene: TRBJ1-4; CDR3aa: CASSLGQGVEKLFF; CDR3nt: TGTGCCAGCAGCTTAGGACAGGGCGTCGAAAAACTGTTTTTT
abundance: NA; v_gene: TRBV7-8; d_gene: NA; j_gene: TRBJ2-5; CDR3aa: CASSLFPGEETQYF; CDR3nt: TGTGCCAGCAGCTTATTCCCAGGAGAAGAGACCCAGTACTTC
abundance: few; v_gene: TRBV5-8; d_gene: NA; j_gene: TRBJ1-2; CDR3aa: CASSLGRGGYTF; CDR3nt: TGTGCCAGCAGCTTGGGAAGGGGCGGCTACACCTTC
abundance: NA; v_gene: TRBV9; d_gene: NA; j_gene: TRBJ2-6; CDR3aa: CASSVDRWDISNVLTF; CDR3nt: TGTGCCAGCAGCGTAGATCGTTGGGACATCTCAAACGTCCTGACTTTC
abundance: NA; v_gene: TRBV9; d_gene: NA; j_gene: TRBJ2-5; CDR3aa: CASSVAGETQYF; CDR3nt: TGTGCCAGCAGCGTAGCAGGCGAGACCCAGTACTTC
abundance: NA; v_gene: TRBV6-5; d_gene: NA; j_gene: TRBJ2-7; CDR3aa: CASRTSGGSSYEQYF; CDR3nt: TGTGCCAGCCGGACCTCAGGGGGGAGCTCCTACGAGCAGTACTTC
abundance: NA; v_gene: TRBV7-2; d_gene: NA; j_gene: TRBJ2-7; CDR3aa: CASSSPRDGQRSYEQYF; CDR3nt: TGTGCCAGCAGCTCCCCCCGGGACGGGCAAAGGTCCTACGAGCAGTACTTC
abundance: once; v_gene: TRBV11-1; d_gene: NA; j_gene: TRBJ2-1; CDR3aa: CASSLSPRTFYSYNEQFF; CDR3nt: TGTGCCAGCAGCTTATCCCCCCGGACTTTTTACTCCTACAATGAGCAGTTCTTC
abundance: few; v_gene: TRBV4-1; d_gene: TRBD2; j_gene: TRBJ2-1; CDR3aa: CASRKVVAGINNEQFF; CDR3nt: TGCGCCAGCCGAAAAGTGGTAGCGGGCATTAACAATGAGCAGTTCTTC
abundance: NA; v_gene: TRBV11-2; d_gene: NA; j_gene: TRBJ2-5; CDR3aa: CASSFMLETQYF; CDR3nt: TGTGCCAGCAGCTTCATGTTGGAGACCCAGTACTTC
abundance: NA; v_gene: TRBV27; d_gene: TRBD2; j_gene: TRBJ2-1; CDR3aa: CASSLILRREGLNEQFF; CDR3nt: TGTGCCAGCAGTTTAATTCTTAGGAGGGAGGGACTCAATGAGCAGTTCTTC
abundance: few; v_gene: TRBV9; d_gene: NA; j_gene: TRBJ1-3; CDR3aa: CASSPSAIRTGNLSGNTIYF; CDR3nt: TGTGCCAGCAGCCCAAGCGCCATCAGGACGGGTAATCTCTCTGGAAACACCATATATTTT